Presented here are 6 T cell receptor beta chains from one specimen sequenced in a study of regulatory T cells in long-lasting Graves disease. Sequencing libraries for TCR beta were prepared with iRepertoire HTBI primers and Arm-PCR of CDR3 regions. From the multiplex PCR reads, TCRdb called clonotypes with MiXCR, one entry per CDR3 protein. The sample lists a few hundred thousand distinct CDR3 sequences, roughly 25% seen once, with around 30% in the top ten. The time point here: persistent/refractory GD, antithyroid drugs over 5 years with positive TRAb. PBMCs provided the RNA from which the TCR library was made. Sequenced material: peripheral blood mononuclear cells (PBMCs), taken when the disease was refractory, from a patient treated with antithyroid drugs. The receptor set was obtained from a woman in her thirties or forties with Graves disease.

Ten or more counts support this clonotype. The V and J genes are TRBV10-3 and TRBJ1-1, with a tentative D call TRBD1 (6 bases). Trimming removed 0 bases from V and 2 bases from J, with 10 bases in between. This CDR3 contains 15 residues. Germline V gives CDR1 ENHRY, CDR2 SYGVKD. The CDR3 nucleotides are TGTGCCATCAGTGAGTCACACAGGGCCAACACTGAAGCTTTCTTT. Translation gives CAISESHRANTEAFF.

V is TRBV20-1 and J is TRBJ2-1; D is possibly TRBD1 (6 bases). Per germline, CDR1 DFQATT and CDR2 SNEGSKA (reference sequence). The CDR3 has 14 amino acids. Trimming left V 5 bases short and J 9 bases short, with 20 bases between. CDR3 DNA: TGCAGTGCTGAACAGGGTTCGGGTTACGTTGAGCAGTTCTTC. It specifies CSAEQGSGYVEQFF.

The chain joins TRBV7-9 to TRBJ1-1; weak D call: TRBD1 (6 bases). CDR1 and CDR2 (germline): SEHNR, FQNEAQ (reference sequence). The V gene lost 6 bases and the J gene lost 0 bases, with 14 bases spanning the gap. The CDR3 loop spans 15 amino acids. The CDR3 loop reads CASRLRTAMNTEAFF. DNA of the CDR3: TGTGCCAGCAGGTTAAGGACAGCCATGAACACTGAAGCTTTCTTT.

As for this clonotype: One base away lies a much larger clone, so this may be a sequencing read error. V usage is TRBV7-2 and J usage is TRBJ1-1; D is unclear. This CDR3 region has 13 residues. Germline V gene data show CDR1 as SGHTA and CDR2 as FQGNSA. The CDR3 loop is CAGSIGRNTEAFF. Here the CDR3 DNA reads TGTGCCGGCAGCATCGGACGGAACACTGAAGCTTTCTTT.

The V and J genes are TRBV4-1 and TRBJ2-5; 8 nucleotides align to TRBD2. CDR1 and CDR2 from the germline V gene are MGHRA and YSYEKL. V lost 2 bases and J lost 3; bases outside the gene matches: 2. There are 14 residues in the CDR3. CDR3 DNA: TGCGCCAGCAGCCAAAAGGGACTAGAAGAGACCCAGTACTTC. Protein sequence: CASSQKGLEETQYF.

This clonotype was seen ten or more times. The chain couples TRBV6-1 to TRBJ2-7; D is perhaps TRBD1 (5 bases). This CDR3 is built from 15 residues. Germline V CDR1 and CDR2: MNHNS, SASEGT. V lost 6 bases and J lost 1, with 16 bases in between. Here the CDR3 DNA reads TGTGCCAGCAGACAGGAGAATTACTTTTCCTACGAGCAGTACTTC. Protein: CASRQENYFSYEQYF.